This T cell receptor beta chain was profiled in a study of T cells after posttransplantation cyclophosphamide. Regarding the study as a whole: Donor-recipient repertoire similarity was low at 1-2 months, rising over year one.

Worth noting for this clone: Its target is unknown.

The naive gate required viable CD3+CD4+ or CD3+CD8+ cells with CCR7+CD45RA+CD45RO-CD95-CD27+CD28+ phenotype. The assay was immunoSEQ multiplex PCR, and TCRdb's table has in-frame clones only and misses some. The sample records about 3,500 clones, 95% to 96% being singletons. The CDR3 consists of 15 residues. Germline V lookup: CDR1 MNHEY, CDR2 SVGAGI. Between the trimmed V and J ends, which lost 2 bases and 7 bases, there was a span of 17 bases. This receptor was taken from a woman aged 50 to 65 in good health and a related stem cell transplant donor. The V call is TRBV6-5, the J call TRBJ1-2; D possibly corresponds to TRBD1 (5 bases). What was sequenced was naive CD8+ T cells sorted from PBMCs. The CDR3 nucleotides read TGTGCCAGCAGTTACCTAATGGCCCAGGGCGGTGGCTACACCTTC. The encoded protein is CASSYLMAQGGGYTF.